Following are 28 T cell receptor beta chains from one sample sequenced in a study of blood T cells in healthy people across ages. The second PCR ran about 6 to 12 cycles with a sample-barcoded 5' primer and J-beta primers. In TCRdb, the 5' RACE reads were re-called with MiXCR into one record per CDR3 protein. The top ten hold 6.5% to 10% of the sample, which has 1.5 million or so distinct CDR3 sequences, 42% seen once. The sample was blood. The origin of the receptors is a woman between 18 and 30 years old in good health.

The V gene is TRBV7-2, the J gene TRBJ2-5; maybe TRBD2 (6 bases). V was pared by 5 bases and J by 4 bases, with 20 bases between. From germline, CDR1 is SGHTA and CDR2 FQGNSA. The CDR3 sequence is 16 residues long. CDR3: CASSPRSGRAGETQYF. The CDR3 nucleotides are TGTGCCAGCAGCCCCCGTAGCGGCCGGGCGGGAGAGACCCAGTACTTC.

The gene calls are TRBV10-3 and TRBJ2-1, with TRBD2 matching over 12 bases. Per the germline V gene, CDR1 is ENHRY and CDR2 is SYGVKD. J lost 6 bases, V lost 10 bases, and 10 bases had no gene match. This CDR3 is built from 15 residues. The CDR3 here is CATYWTSGNSNEQFF. The CDR3 DNA is TGTGCCACCTACTGGACTAGCGGGAACTCCAATGAGCAGTTCTTC.

The chain employs TRBV6-1 and TRBJ2-3, with D hard to call. Deletions cut 4 bases from V and 0 bases from J, with 11 bases between. Germline CDR1 and CDR2: MNHNS and SASEGT. The CDR3 spans 15 residues. CDR3 loop: CASSGRPFSTDTQYF. In DNA form, the CDR3 reads TGTGCCAGCAGTGGGCGACCCTTTAGCACAGATACGCAGTATTTT.

Here the CDR3 reads CASRLLTGTPPHEQYF. The CDR3 coding sequence is TGTGCCAGCAGGTTACTCACCGGGACACCTCCCCACGAGCAGTACTTC. The rearrangement links TRBV3-1 to TRBJ2-7; D is possibly TRBD1 (6 bases). V was shortened by 6 bases and J by 5 bases, with 23 bases between the two germline ends. The germline CDR1 and CDR2 sequences are LGHDT and YNNKEL (reference sequence). The CDR3 length is 16 residues.

This clonotype was counted a few times. At one end, the junction sequence differs from germline, possibly due to a read error. The chain is built from TRBV20-1 and TRBJ1-2; D is uncertain. The CDR3 has 11 residues. Germline V gene lookup returns CDR1 DFQATT and CDR2 SNEGSKA (reference sequence). The CDR3 reads CSARENEGYTF. The CDR3 coding sequence is TGCAGTGCCAGAGAAAACGAGGGCTACACCTTC.

This chain uses TRBV7-7 with TRBJ2-1; D is ambiguous. The CDR3 extends over 14 amino acids. Trimming shortened V by 0 bases and J by 8 bases, and 11 bases separated the two germline ends. CDR1 and CDR2 (germline): SSHAT, FNYEAQ (reference sequence). This CDR3 is CASSLAFQSDEQFF. CDR3 DNA sequence: TGTGCCAGCAGCTTAGCTTTTCAGTCGGATGAGCAGTTCTTC.

Turning to this clonotype: This may be a read error: a much more frequent sequence differs by one nucleotide. The chain carries TRBV11-1 and TRBJ1-6; TRBD1 might be the D (6 bases). This CDR3 is built from 13 residues. Germline CDR1 is SGHAT and CDR2 is FQDESV (reference sequence). The CDR3 here is CASSMKDSSPPHF. The CDR3 DNA reads as TGTGCCAGCAGCATGAAGGACAGTTCACCCCCCCACTTT.

This clonotype was observed many times. This chain uses TRBV7-6 with TRBJ2-3; D gene unclear. V was shortened by 2 bases and J by 0 bases, with 15 bases between the two germline ends. Germline assignment: CDR1 SGHVS and CDR2 FNYEAQ. CDR3 size: 17 residues. The CDR3 is CASSLFSGPLSTDTQYF. The CDR3 DNA reads as TGTGCCAGCAGCTTATTCTCCGGCCCGCTAAGCACAGATACGCAGTATTTT.

The gene calls are TRBV10-3 and TRBJ2-5, with 9 bases fitting TRBD1. TRBJ2-7 matches the DNA end more closely, so the J call is doubtful. The CDR3 extends over 12 amino acids. Germline V gene data show CDR1 as ENHRY and CDR2 as SYGVKD. CDR3 amino acids: CAISNRGHEQYF. The CDR3 DNA is TGTGCCATCAGTAACAGGGGGCACGAGCAGTACTTC.

This clonotype was detected ten times or more. V is TRBV29-1 and J is TRBJ1-2, with no clear D. Trimming pared 4 bases from V and 1 base from J, leaving 10 bases between. Germline V gene lookup returns CDR1 SQVTM and CDR2 ANQGSEA. There are 13 residues in the CDR3. CDR3 nucleotide sequence: TGCAGCGTTGCGCCGGGGAATAACTATGGCTACACCTTC. Translated, it gives CSVAPGNNYGYTF.

The chain uses TRBV24-1 and TRBJ2-3, with D possibly matching TRBD2 (5 bases). The germline V gene has CDR1 KGHDR and CDR2 SFDVKD. The CDR3 is made up of 14 amino acids. Deletions cut 5 bases from V and 2 bases from J, with 10 bases between. CDR3 DNA: TGTGCCACCAGTGCGGGATGGAACACAGATACGCAGTATTTT. Translation gives CATSAGWNTDTQYF.

This clonotype has a handful of counts. The chain couples TRBV6-6 to TRBJ1-4; D is unresolved. Germline lookup yields CDR1 MNHNY and CDR2 SVGAGI (reference sequence). CDR3 length: 15 residues. The germline V and J ends were trimmed by 3 bases and 8 bases, with 16 bases remaining between them. The CDR3 bases are TGTGCCAGCAGTTATCCTGACCGAGGCGGGGAAAAACTGTTTTTT. Encoded protein: CASSYPDRGGEKLFF.

This clonotype was seen a few times. CDR3 sequence reads: CASSYGTGVLETQYF. Here the CDR3 DNA reads TGTGCCAGCAGTTACGGGACAGGGGTTTTGGAGACCCAGTACTTC. This sequence joins TRBV6-5 and TRBJ2-5; 10 bases are shared with TRBD1. The CDR3 loop spans 15 amino acids. From germline, CDR1 is MNHEY and CDR2 SVGAGI. V shed 2 bases, J shed 5 bases, and the junction held 5 bases outside the gene matches.

The gene calls are TRBV5-1 and TRBJ2-7; TRBD1 might be the D (5 bases). Germline values: CDR1 SGHRS, CDR2 YFSETQ. There are 14 residues in the CDR3. V shed 1 base and J shed 2 bases, with 10 bases lying between them. The DNA of the CDR3 is TGCGCCAGCAGCTTGACCACAGGAGCCTACGAGCAGTACTTC. It encodes CASSLTTGAYEQYF.

The chain combines TRBV12-3 or TRBV12-4 with TRBJ2-5; 16 bases are a match to TRBD2. The CDR3 has 15 residues. With V trimmed by 7 bases and J by 7 bases, 6 bases remained unmatched. In DNA, the CDR3 is TGTGCCAGCACCCAGGGACTAGCGGGGGGGTTGACCCAGTACTTC. Protein product: CASTQGLAGGLTQYF.

This clonotype was detected only a few times. This sequence joins TRBV14 and TRBJ2-7; D is possibly TRBD1 (6 bases). Germline loops: CDR1 SGHDN, CDR2 FVKESK. The CDR3 consists of 16 residues. The V and J ends lost 1 base and 1 base respectively, with 14 bases between them. CDR3 region: CASSQGFSQGSYEQYF. Here the CDR3 DNA reads TGTGCCAGCAGCCAAGGGTTCTCCCAGGGGTCCTACGAGCAGTACTTC. The complete variable domain, with remaining parts taken from reference TRBV14 and TRBJ2-7, reads EAGVTQFPSHSVIEKGQTVTLRCDPISGHDNLYWYRRVMGKEIKFLLHFVKESKQDESGMPNNRFLAERTGGTYSTLKVQPAELEDSGVYFCASSQGFSQGSYEQYFGPGTRLTVT.

This clonotype was observed a few times. The J gene is TRBJ2-2, the V gene TRBV25-1; D not certain. The germline V gene has CDR1 MGHDK and CDR2 SYGVNS. The ends were cut back, 4 bases at V and 5 bases at J, with 11 bases in the middle. This CDR3 has 14 amino acids. CDR3 DNA sequence: TGTGCCAGCAGTGGACTCGCTCGTACCGGGGAGCTGTTTTTT. It yields the protein CASSGLARTGELFF.

The CDR3 nucleotides are TGTGCCACCAGTAGCGGCGGGGAGCTGTTTTTT. It yields the protein CATSSGGELFF. The V call is TRBV24-1, the J call TRBJ2-2, with a possible D match to TRBD2 (5 bases). With 6 bases removed from V and 7 bases from J, the gap between germline ends came to 5 bases. The CDR3 has 11 residues. Germline CDR1 reads KGHDR; CDR2 reads SFDVKD.

The table lists this clonotype with a few counts. This chain links TRBV7-2 with TRBJ1-5; TRBD1 is a possible D gene (6 bases). CDR1 and CDR2 (germline): SGHTA, FQGNSA. The ends were cut back, 4 bases at V and 5 bases at J, with 12 bases in the middle. The CDR3 consists of 14 residues. The CDR3 DNA follows: TGTGCCAGCAGCTCCGGACAGACCGATCAGCCCCAGCATTTT. Residues: CASSSGQTDQPQHF.

This clonotype showed up many times. This chain joins TRBV11-2 and TRBJ2-3; D perhaps matches TRBD1 (6 bases). The V gene's germline CDR1 is SGHAT and CDR2 FQNNGV. The ends were cut back, 5 bases at V and 5 bases at J, with 11 bases in the middle. This CDR3 is 13 amino acids long. The CDR3, as DNA: TGTGCCAGCAGCGGGGTAGGGGGAGATACGCAGTATTTT. Amino acid sequence: CASSGVGGDTQYF.

The CDR3, as DNA: TGTGCCAGCAGCTTAGCCCCCCAGGGAGGCTACGAGCAGTACTTC. Protein: CASSLAPQGGYEQYF. The chain employs TRBV11-2 and TRBJ2-5; tentatively, D is TRBD2 (6 bases). The last part of the DNA fits TRBJ2-7 better; the J call may be wrong. The CDR3 spans 15 residues. Germline CDR1 SGHAT, CDR2 FQNNGV.

The chain uses TRBV5-4 and TRBJ2-3; tentative D call: TRBD2 (7 bases). In germline, CDR1 is SGHNT, CDR2 YYREEE (reference sequence). This CDR3 contains 16 residues. Trimming cost V 0 bases and J 4 bases, with 15 bases left between them. DNA for the CDR3: TGTGCCAGCAGCTTGGCTGTGGGGGGGCCCGCAGATACGCAGTATTTT. Residues: CASSLAVGGPADTQYF. The complete variable domain, with remaining parts taken from reference TRBV5-4 and TRBJ2-3, reads ETGVTQSPTHLIKTRGQQVTLRCSSQSGHNTVSWYQQALGQGPQFIFQYYREEENGRGNFPPRFSGLQFPNYSSELNVNALELDDSALYLCASSLAVGGPADTQYFGPGTRLTVL.

This clonotype was found a few times. The gene calls are TRBV7-3 and TRBJ2-1; the match to TRBD2 covers 11 bases. The CDR3 contains 15 residues. V lost 4 bases and J lost 7; bases outside the gene matches: 6. Germline CDR1 and CDR2: SGHTA and FQGTGA. The CDR3 DNA reads as TGTGCCAGCAGCTGGGTAGCGGGGGGGACGAATGAGCAGTTCTTC. This gives the protein CASSWVAGGTNEQFF.

This chain connects TRBV5-5 to TRBJ2-3, with D perhaps matching TRBD1 (6 bases). The CDR3 sequence is 16 residues long. The V gene lost 4 bases and the J gene lost 4 bases, with 19 bases spanning the gap. CDR1 is SGHKS and CDR2 is YYEKEE in the germline V gene (reference sequence). The CDR3 region is CASSPEDRESSDTQYF. CDR3 nucleotides: TGTGCCAGCAGCCCCGAGGACAGAGAAAGTTCAGATACGCAGTATTTT.

The gene calls are TRBV3-1 and TRBJ2-3, with TRBD2 matching 9 bases. The V gene's germline CDR1 is LGHDT and CDR2 YNNKEL (reference sequence). The CDR3 consists of 14 residues. V trimming: 8 bases; J trimming: 1 base; junction bases outside the gene matches: 4. Here the CDR3 DNA reads TGTGCCAGCGCAGAGCGGGGGGGCACAGATACGCAGTATTTT. This translates into CASAERGGTDTQYF.

The J gene is TRBJ2-1, the V gene TRBV5-1, with TRBD1 identical over 8 bases. Germline V gene lookup returns CDR1 SGHRS and CDR2 YFSETQ. J gave up 6 bases and V 0 bases, and 8 bases lay outside the gene matches. The CDR3 consists of 16 residues. The chain's CDR3 is CASSLADRGTFNEQFF. The DNA of the CDR3 is TGCGCCAGCAGCTTGGCCGACAGGGGCACCTTCAATGAGCAGTTCTTC.

CDR3 sequence reads: CATSRQGNQPQHF. The CDR3 DNA is TGTGCCACCAGCAGACAGGGCAATCAGCCCCAGCATTTT. The J gene is TRBJ1-5, the V gene TRBV15; D remains unclear. Trimming pared 2 bases from V and 2 bases from J, leaving 4 bases between. This CDR3 has 13 residues. Germline assignment: CDR1 LNHNV and CDR2 YYDKDF (reference sequence).

The J gene is TRBJ2-5, the V gene TRBV28; TRBD1 matches at 12 bases. The DNA matches TRBJ2-7 better at its end, which makes the J call doubtful. The CDR3 loop spans 16 amino acids. Per germline, CDR1 MDHEN and CDR2 SYDVKM. CDR3 nucleotide sequence: TGTGCCAGCAGTTTAGTCGGGACAGGGGGCTACCACGAGCAGTACTTC. It is translated as CASSLVGTGGYHEQYF.